A single sample is the source of the 26 T cell receptor beta chains below, sequenced in a study of shared clonotypes between healthy human individuals. This table comes from immunoSEQ multiplex PCR, and its TCRdb copy is limited to in-frame clones, with some not included. The table lists around 990,000 clones, roughly 77% of them singletons, with 0.89% in the top ten. Sample: memory CD4+ T cells from PBMCs. Subset noted: CD45RA-negative fraction. These receptors all stem from a young man in good health. Some clones in this sample may be carry-over from other donors' samples.

The rearrangement joins TRBV28 to TRBJ2-1, with 7 bases that match TRBD1. The J segment lost 11 bases and the V segment lost 2 bases, leaving 6 bases of the junction unmatched. CDR1 MDHEN and CDR2 SYDVKM come from the germline V gene. There are 13 residues in the CDR3. The CDR3 DNA reads TGTGCCAGCAGTTTACCGACAGGGTGGCAGCAGTTCTTC. Protein: CASSLPTGWQQFF.

This sequence joins TRBV7-9 and TRBJ2-3; D is unclear. The CDR3 contains 16 residues. Germline V gene sequence: CDR1 SEHNR, CDR2 FQNEAQ (reference sequence). V lost 2 bases to trimming and J lost 0 bases, with 12 bases between them. The CDR3: CASSLRRPTSTDTQYF. CDR3 in DNA: TGTGCCAGCAGCTTAAGGCGGCCTACTAGCACAGATACGCAGTATTTT.

The chain employs TRBV11-3 and TRBJ2-3; D remains unclear. V lost 8 bases, J lost 1 base, and 10 bases lay in between. Germline V gene data show CDR1 as SGHNT and CDR2 as YENEEA. The CDR3 spans 13 residues. The CDR3 region has the DNA TGTGCCAGCCGTAAGGCGGGCACAGATACGCAGTATTTT. It is translated as CASRKAGTDTQYF.

The chain carries TRBV27 and TRBJ1-1; 7 bases line up with TRBD1. The CDR3 consists of 17 residues. With 5 bases clipped from V and 2 bases from J, the junction kept 14 bases outside the gene matches. From germline, CDR1 is MNHEY and CDR2 SMNVEV (reference sequence). The CDR3: CASSPWALGQSNTEAFF. In DNA, the CDR3 is TGTGCCAGCAGTCCCTGGGCTTTGGGACAGAGTAACACTGAAGCTTTCTTT.

Concerning this clone: Other nucleotide sequences from this sample produce the same CDR3. The rearrangement joins TRBV30 to TRBJ2-5, with D unresolved. The CDR3 is made up of 10 amino acids. Germline V gives CDR1 GTSNPN, CDR2 SVGIG (reference sequence). Between the trimmed V and J ends, which lost 0 bases and 4 bases, there was a span of 0 bases. The CDR3 sequence is CAWSVETQYF. The CDR3 coding sequence is TGTGCCTGGAGTGTAGAGACCCAGTACTTC. Supplemented by reference TRBV30 and TRBJ2-5, the full variable domain reads SQTIHQWPATLVQPVGSPLSLECTVEGTSNPNLYWYRQAAGRGLQLLFYSVGIGQISSEVPQNLSASRPQDRQFILSSKKLLLSDSGFYLCAWSVETQYFGPGTRLLVL.

V usage is TRBV7-2 and J usage is TRBJ1-2; maybe TRBD1 (6 bases). Germline lookup yields CDR1 SGHTA and CDR2 FQGNSA. Trimming left V 1 base short and J 8 bases short, with 17 bases between. The CDR3 is made up of 15 amino acids. The CDR3 protein is CASSLGVGGERGYTF. The CDR3 DNA reads TGTGCCAGCAGCTTAGGAGTAGGGGGAGAAAGGGGCTACACCTTC.

This chain joins TRBV19 and TRBJ1-2; D not certain. The CDR3 runs to 14 residues. Germline assignment: CDR1 LNHDA and CDR2 SQIVND (reference sequence). With 7 bases removed from V and 6 bases from J, the gap between germline ends came to 18 bases. The CDR3 sequence: CASTIAPGVDGYTF. The CDR3 DNA follows: TGTGCCAGTACTATTGCCCCCGGGGTTGATGGCTACACCTTC.

The gene calls are TRBV7-2 and TRBJ2-1; TRBD2 matches 10 bases. The CDR3 loop spans 15 amino acids. With 5 bases clipped from V and 5 bases from J, the junction kept 6 bases outside the gene matches. The germline V gene has CDR1 SGHTA and CDR2 FQGNSA. CDR3 DNA sequence: TGTGCCAGCAGCCTTCTCGGACTAGCGGACAATGAGCAGTTCTTC. It encodes CASSLLGLADNEQFF.

V and J are TRBV28 and TRBJ1-2; no clear D. The CDR3 length is 18 residues. Trimming took off 5 bases at V and 7 bases at J, with 29 bases between the two ends. Per the germline V gene, CDR1 is MDHEN and CDR2 is SYDVKM. The CDR3 loop reads CASSMEVFLSTRELGYTF. The CDR3 nucleotides read TGTGCCAGCAGTATGGAGGTTTTCTTGTCTACTCGGGAACTTGGCTACACCTTC.

The V and J genes are TRBV7-9 and TRBJ2-4; D may be TRBD2 (5 bases). The CDR3 is 11 amino acids. Trimming removed 0 bases at V and 15 bases at J, with 9 bases between. Germline V gene lookup returns CDR1 SEHNR and CDR2 FQNEAQ (reference sequence). The CDR3 nucleotides read TGTGCCAGCAGCTTAGCAGGGAGCCGGTACTTC. This translates into CASSLAGSRYF.

The V call is TRBV2, the J call TRBJ1-5; possible D gene TRBD1, 5 bases. V gave up 6 bases and J gave up 4 bases, with 13 bases separating them. The CDR3 is made up of 14 amino acids. CDR1 and CDR2 from the germline V gene are SNHLY and FYNNEI. CDR3 sequence (DNA): TGTGCCAGCAGGGCGGGACGGTTAAATCAGCCCCAGCATTTT. It yields the protein CASRAGRLNQPQHF.

The chain is built from TRBV11-2 and TRBJ2-7; the D gene is possibly TRBD1 (6 bases). The germline V gene has CDR1 SGHAT and CDR2 FQNNGV. CDR3 length: 15 residues. V was pared by 5 bases and J by 4 bases, with 18 bases between. The CDR3 DNA reads as TGTGCCAGCAGCCCCGAGAGGCAGGGGACGTACGAGCAGTACTTC. Its translation is CASSPERQGTYEQYF. The full variable domain, in which reference TRBV11-2 and TRBJ2-7 provide the parts outside the CDR3, is EAGVAQSPRYKIIEKRQSVAFWCNPISGHATLYWYQQILGQGPKLLIQFQNNGVVDDSQLPKDRFSAERLKGVDSTLKIQPAKLEDSAVYLCASSPERQGTYEQYFGPGTRLTVT.

With respect to this clone: A much larger clone differs from this one at a single base, so this may be a read error. This rearrangement joins TRBV4-1 to TRBJ1-1; 8 bases map to TRBD1. Germline CDR1 and CDR2: MGHRA and YSYEKL. The CDR3 contains 14 residues. Unmatched junction bases numbered 9, after V lost 5 bases and J lost 7 bases. CDR3: CASSKKGQDHEAFF. The CDR3 DNA reads TGCGCCAGCAGCAAAAAGGGACAGGATCATGAAGCTTTCTTT.

This clone appeared once. V usage is TRBV7-2 and J usage is TRBJ2-7; possibly TRBD2 for D (6 bases). The CDR3 runs 14 residues. Looked up from germline, CDR1 is SGHTA and CDR2 is FQGNSA. V was trimmed by 2 bases and J by 2 bases, leaving 10 bases between them. The DNA for the CDR3 is TGTGCCAGCAGCTTATTGAGCGGGCCCTACGAGCAGTACTTC. Translation gives CASSLLSGPYEQYF. The whole variable domain, filled in from reference TRBV7-2 and TRBJ2-7, reads GAGVSQSPSNKVTEKGKDVELRCDPISGHTALYWYRQSLGQGLEFLIYFQGNSAPDKSGLPSDRFSAERTGGSVSTLTIQRTQQEDSAVYLCASSLLSGPYEQYFGPGTRLTVT.

J is TRBJ1-2 and V is TRBV30; D possibly corresponds to TRBD1 (6 bases). The CDR3 covers 13 residues. Germline CDR1 GTSNPN, CDR2 SVGIG (reference sequence). V lost 0 bases, J lost 4 bases, and 9 bases lay in between. In nucleotides, the CDR3 is TGTGCCTGGAGTGTAGGGGGGCTCTATGGCTACACCTTC. Amino acids: CAWSVGGLYGYTF.

The V call is TRBV5-4, the J call TRBJ2-5; D is uncertain. Between the trimmed V and J ends, which lost 2 bases and 5 bases, there was a span of 10 bases. The CDR3 length is 13 residues. Per germline, CDR1 SGHNT and CDR2 YYREEE (reference sequence). CDR3 residues: CASSFQGRETQYF. Here the CDR3 DNA reads TGTGCCAGCAGCTTCCAAGGGCGGGAGACCCAGTACTTC.

This clone was counted a few times. The chain is built from TRBV15 and TRBJ2-1; 7 bases are shared with TRBD2. J was trimmed by 6 bases and V by 1 base; bases with no gene match: 12. The germline CDR1 and CDR2 sequences are LNHNV and YYDKDF (reference sequence). The CDR3 is 17 amino acids. The CDR3 region is CATSRGSRETSSNEQFF. The CDR3 region has the DNA TGTGCCACCAGCAGAGGCTCGCGGGAGACGTCTTCCAATGAGCAGTTCTTC. Full variable domain (remainder filled in from reference TRBV15 and TRBJ2-1): DAMVIQNPRYQVTQFGKPVTLSCSQTLNHNVMYWYQQKSSQAPKLLFHYYDKDFNNEADTPDNFQSRRPNTSFCFLDIRSPGLGDTAMYLCATSRGSRETSSNEQFFGPGTRLTVL.

The chain carries TRBV5-1 and TRBJ2-2; the match to TRBD2 covers 7 bases. The CDR3 extends over 15 amino acids. V shed 4 bases, J shed 1 base, and the junction held 4 bases outside the gene matches. In germline, CDR1 is SGHRS, CDR2 YFSETQ. DNA of the CDR3: TGCGCCAGCAGCGAAACTAGCGAGAACACCGGGGAGCTGTTTTTT. Translating it yields CASSETSENTGELFF.

The chain employs TRBV6-1 and TRBJ2-2; D gene unclear. CDR3 length equals 16 residues. The V end was cut by 2 bases, the J end by 6 bases, with 16 bases between. CDR1 MNHNS and CDR2 SASEGT come from the germline V gene. This chain's CDR3 is CASSERLGEYAGELFF. The CDR3, as DNA: TGTGCCAGCAGTGAACGGCTAGGCGAATACGCCGGGGAGCTGTTTTTT.

The rearrangement links TRBV2 to TRBJ2-7, with 9 bases that match TRBD1. The CDR3 contains 16 residues. The germline V gene has CDR1 SNHLY and CDR2 FYNNEI. Trimming removed 4 bases from V and 3 bases from J; junction bases left unmatched: 10. The CDR3 coding sequence is TGTGCCAGCAGTGTGGGGGAGGGACAGGGATTCTACGAGCAGTACTTC. Translated: CASSVGEGQGFYEQYF.

This sequence joins TRBV4-1 and TRBJ2-5; 9 bases fit TRBD1. The CDR3 is 17 residues long. Trimming took 4 bases from V and 4 from J; bases not matched to a gene: 13. CDR1 is MGHRA and CDR2 is YSYEKL in the germline V gene. The CDR3 loop is CASSRGRGTGRGETQYF. In DNA form, the CDR3 reads TGCGCCAGCAGCCGCGGAAGGGGGACAGGGAGAGGAGAGACCCAGTACTTC.

V and J are TRBV5-1 and TRBJ2-1; TRBD2 matches at 8 bases. Germline V CDR1 and CDR2: SGHRS, YFSETQ. The V gene end was trimmed by 2 bases and the J gene end by 9 bases; junction bases not matched to a gene: 10. The CDR3 runs 15 residues. The CDR3 bases are TGCGCCAGCAGCTTAACTAGCGGTTCCACGGGTGAGCAGTTCTTC. Translating gives CASSLTSGSTGEQFF.

The CDR3 here is CASRPGVQETQYF. CDR3 nucleotides: TGTGCCAGCAGACCGGGGGTGCAAGAGACCCAGTACTTC. The chain is built from TRBV2 and TRBJ2-5; D may be TRBD2 (6 bases). In germline, CDR1 is SNHLY, CDR2 FYNNEI. The V and J ends lost 6 bases and 2 bases respectively, with 10 bases between them. There are 13 residues in the CDR3.

As concerns this clone: A far larger clone differs by one base, so this is likely a read error. The chain combines TRBV2 with TRBJ1-2; D uncertain. This CDR3 has 12 residues. Germline V gene lookup returns CDR1 SNHLY and CDR2 FYNNEI. Trimming took off 1 base at V and 4 bases at J, with 4 bases between the two ends. The CDR3 spells CASSEGAYGYTF. The DNA for the CDR3 is TGTGCCAGCAGTGAAGGAGCCTATGGCTACACCTTC.

This chain joins TRBV11-2 and TRBJ2-2; D may correspond to TRBD1 or TRBD2 (6 bases each). The CDR3 spans 17 residues. Trimming left V 1 base short and J 3 bases short, with 15 bases between. The germline CDR1 and CDR2 sequences are SGHAT and FQNNGV. CDR3 nucleotides: TGTGCCAGCAGCTTAGTAGTTTCGGGGGCTTACACCGGGGAGCTGTTTTTT. It yields the protein CASSLVVSGAYTGELFF. Looking up the rest from reference TRBV11-2 and TRBJ2-2 gives the full variable domain: EAGVAQSPRYKIIEKRQSVAFWCNPISGHATLYWYQQILGQGPKLLIQFQNNGVVDDSQLPKDRFSAERLKGVDSTLKIQPAKLEDSAVYLCASSLVVSGAYTGELFFGEGSRLTVL.

This clone was counted a few times. The chain links TRBV2 to TRBJ2-2; D remains unclear. Trimming cost V 6 bases and J 2 bases, with 13 bases left between them. The CDR3 extends over 15 amino acids. Germline V gene lookup returns CDR1 SNHLY and CDR2 FYNNEI. The CDR3 loop is CASRPGRVNTGELFF. The CDR3 DNA follows: TGTGCCAGCAGGCCCGGACGGGTAAACACCGGGGAGCTGTTTTTT.